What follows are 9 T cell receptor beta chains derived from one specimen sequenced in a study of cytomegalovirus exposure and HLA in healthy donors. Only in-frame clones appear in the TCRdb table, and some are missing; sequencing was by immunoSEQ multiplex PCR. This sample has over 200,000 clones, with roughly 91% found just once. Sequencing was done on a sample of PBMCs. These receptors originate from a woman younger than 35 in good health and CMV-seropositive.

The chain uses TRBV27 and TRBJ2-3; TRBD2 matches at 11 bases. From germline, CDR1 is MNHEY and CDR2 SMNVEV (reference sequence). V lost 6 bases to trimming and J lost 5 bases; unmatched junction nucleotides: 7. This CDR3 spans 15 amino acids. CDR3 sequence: CASRITSGRVDTQYF. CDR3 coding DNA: TGTGCCAGCAGGATAACTAGCGGGAGAGTAGATACGCAGTATTTT.

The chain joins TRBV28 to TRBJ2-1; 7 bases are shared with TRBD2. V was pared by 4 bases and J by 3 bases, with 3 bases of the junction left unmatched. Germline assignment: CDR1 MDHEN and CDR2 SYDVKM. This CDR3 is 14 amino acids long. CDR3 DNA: TGTGCCAGCAGTTCTAGCGGCCTCTACAATGAGCAGTTCTTC. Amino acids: CASSSSGLYNEQFF.

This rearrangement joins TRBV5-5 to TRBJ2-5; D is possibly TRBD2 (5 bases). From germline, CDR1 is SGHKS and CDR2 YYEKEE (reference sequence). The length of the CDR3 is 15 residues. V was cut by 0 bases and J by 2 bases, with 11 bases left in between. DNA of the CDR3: TGTGCCAGCAGCTTGGCCGTACGGGGTCAAGAGACCCAGTACTTC. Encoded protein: CASSLAVRGQETQYF.

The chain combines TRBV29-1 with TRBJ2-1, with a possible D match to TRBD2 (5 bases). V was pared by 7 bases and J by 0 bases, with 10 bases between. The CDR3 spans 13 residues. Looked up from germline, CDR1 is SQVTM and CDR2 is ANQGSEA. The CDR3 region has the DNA TGCAGCGCACGAGGGTACTCCTACAATGAGCAGTTCTTC. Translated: CSARGYSYNEQFF.

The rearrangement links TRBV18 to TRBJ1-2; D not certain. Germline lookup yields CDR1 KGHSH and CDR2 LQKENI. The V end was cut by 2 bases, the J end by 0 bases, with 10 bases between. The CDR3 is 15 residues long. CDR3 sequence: CASSPNLGANYGYTF. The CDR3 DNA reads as TGTGCCAGCTCACCAAACCTAGGAGCTAACTATGGCTACACCTTC.

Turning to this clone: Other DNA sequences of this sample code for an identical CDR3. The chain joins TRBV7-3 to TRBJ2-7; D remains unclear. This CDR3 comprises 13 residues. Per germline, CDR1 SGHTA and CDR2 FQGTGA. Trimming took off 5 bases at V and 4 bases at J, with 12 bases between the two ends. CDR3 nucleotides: TGTGCCAGCAGCAGCCTGGCCGGGTACGAGCAGTACTTC. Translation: CASSSLAGYEQYF.

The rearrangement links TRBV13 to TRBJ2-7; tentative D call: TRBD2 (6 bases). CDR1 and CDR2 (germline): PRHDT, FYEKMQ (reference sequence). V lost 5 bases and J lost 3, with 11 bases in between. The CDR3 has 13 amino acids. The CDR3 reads CASSAPAGYEQYF. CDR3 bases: TGTGCCAGCAGCGCCCCAGCGGGCTACGAGCAGTACTTC.

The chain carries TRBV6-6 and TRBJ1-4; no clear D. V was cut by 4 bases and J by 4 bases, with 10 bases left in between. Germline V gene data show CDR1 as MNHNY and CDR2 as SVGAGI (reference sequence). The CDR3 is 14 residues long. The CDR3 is CASSSITGNEKLFF. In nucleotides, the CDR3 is TGTGCCAGCAGTTCAATTACGGGTAATGAAAAACTGTTTTTT.

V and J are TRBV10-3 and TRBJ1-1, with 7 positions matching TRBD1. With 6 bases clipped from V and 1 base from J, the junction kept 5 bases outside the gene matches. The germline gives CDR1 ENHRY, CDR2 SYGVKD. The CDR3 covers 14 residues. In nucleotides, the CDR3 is TGTGCCATCAGGCAGGGGGACCCGAACACTGAAGCTTTCTTT. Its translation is CAIRQGDPNTEAFF.